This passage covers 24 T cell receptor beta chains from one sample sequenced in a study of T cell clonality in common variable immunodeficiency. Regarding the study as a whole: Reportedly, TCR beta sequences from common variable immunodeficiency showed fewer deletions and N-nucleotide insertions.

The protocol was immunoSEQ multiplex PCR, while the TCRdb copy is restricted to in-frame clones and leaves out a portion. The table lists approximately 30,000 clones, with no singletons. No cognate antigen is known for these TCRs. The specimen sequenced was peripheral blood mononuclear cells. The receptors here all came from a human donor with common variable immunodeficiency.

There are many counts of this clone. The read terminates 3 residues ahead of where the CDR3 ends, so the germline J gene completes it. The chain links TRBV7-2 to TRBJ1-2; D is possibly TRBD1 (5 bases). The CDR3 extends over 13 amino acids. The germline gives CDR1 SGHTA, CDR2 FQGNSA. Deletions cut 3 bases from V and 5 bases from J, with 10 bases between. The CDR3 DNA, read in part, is TGTGCCAGCAGCTTGCCAGGGAAATATGGC. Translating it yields CASSLPGKYG. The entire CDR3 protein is CASSLPGKYGYTF.

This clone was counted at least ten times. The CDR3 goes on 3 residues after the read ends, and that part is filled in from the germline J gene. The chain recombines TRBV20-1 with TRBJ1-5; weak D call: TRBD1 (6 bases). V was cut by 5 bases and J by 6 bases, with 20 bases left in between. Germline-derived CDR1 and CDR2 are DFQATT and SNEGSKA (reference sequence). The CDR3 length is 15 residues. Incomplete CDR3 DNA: TGCAGTGCTGGGAGGGGGGGGGCCCGCAGTCAGCCC. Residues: CSAGRGGARSQP. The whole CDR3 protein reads CSAGRGGARSQPQHF.

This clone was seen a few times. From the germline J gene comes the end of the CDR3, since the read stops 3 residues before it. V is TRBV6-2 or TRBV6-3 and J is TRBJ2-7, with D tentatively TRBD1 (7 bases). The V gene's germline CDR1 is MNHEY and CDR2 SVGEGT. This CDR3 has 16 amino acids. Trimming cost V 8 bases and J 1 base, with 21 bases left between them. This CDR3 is CASYPLEGAGSYEQYF. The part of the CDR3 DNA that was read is TGTGCCAGCTATCCCCTGGAGGGGGCAGGGTCCTACGAG.

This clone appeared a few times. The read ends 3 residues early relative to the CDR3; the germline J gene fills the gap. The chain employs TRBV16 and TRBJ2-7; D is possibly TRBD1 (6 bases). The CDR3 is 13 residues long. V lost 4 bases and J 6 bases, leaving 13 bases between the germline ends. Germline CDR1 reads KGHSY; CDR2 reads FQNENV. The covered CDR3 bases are TGTGCCAGCAGCCCGAGGGGGTTGGGCGAG. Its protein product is CASSPRGLGE. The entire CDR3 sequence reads CASSPRGLGEQYF. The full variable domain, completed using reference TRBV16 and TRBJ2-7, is GEEVAQTPKHLVRGEGQKAKLYCAPIKGHSYVFWYQQVLKNEFKFLISFQNENVFDETGMPKERFSAKCLPNSPCSLEIQATKLEDSAVYFCASSPRGLGEQYFGPGTRLTVT.

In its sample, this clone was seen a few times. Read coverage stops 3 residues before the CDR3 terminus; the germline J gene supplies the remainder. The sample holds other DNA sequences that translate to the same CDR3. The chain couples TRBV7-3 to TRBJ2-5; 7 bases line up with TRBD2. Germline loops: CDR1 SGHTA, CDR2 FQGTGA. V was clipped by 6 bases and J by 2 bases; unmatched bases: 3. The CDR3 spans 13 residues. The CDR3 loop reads CASSRDYQETQYF. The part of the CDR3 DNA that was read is TGTGCCAGCAGTCGGGACTATCAAGAGACC. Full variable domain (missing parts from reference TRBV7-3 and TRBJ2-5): GAGVSQTPSNKVTEKGKYVELRCDPISGHTALYWYRQSLGQGPEFLIYFQGTGAADDSGLPNDRFFAVRPEGSVSTLKIQRTERGDSAVYLCASSRDYQETQYFGPGTRLLVL.

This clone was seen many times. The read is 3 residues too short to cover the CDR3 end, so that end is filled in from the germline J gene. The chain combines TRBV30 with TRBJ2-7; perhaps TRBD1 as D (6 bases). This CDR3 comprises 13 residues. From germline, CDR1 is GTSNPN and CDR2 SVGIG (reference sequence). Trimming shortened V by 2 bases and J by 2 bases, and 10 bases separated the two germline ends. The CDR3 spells CAWSLGTTYEQYF. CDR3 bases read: TGTGCCTGGAGTCTGGGGACAACCTACGAG.

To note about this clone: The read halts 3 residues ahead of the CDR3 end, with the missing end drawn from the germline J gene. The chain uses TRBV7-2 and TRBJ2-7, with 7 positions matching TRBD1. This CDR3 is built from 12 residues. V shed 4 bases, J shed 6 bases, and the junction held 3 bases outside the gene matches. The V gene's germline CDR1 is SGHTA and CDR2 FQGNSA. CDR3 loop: CASSYPGGEQYF. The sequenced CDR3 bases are TGTGCCAGCAGCTATCCAGGGGGCGAG.

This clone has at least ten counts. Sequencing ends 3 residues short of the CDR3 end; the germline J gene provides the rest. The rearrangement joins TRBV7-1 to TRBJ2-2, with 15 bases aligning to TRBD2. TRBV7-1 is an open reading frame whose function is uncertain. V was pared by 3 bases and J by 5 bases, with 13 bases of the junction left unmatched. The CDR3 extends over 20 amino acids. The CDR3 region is CASSSPGLAGGTSSTGELFF. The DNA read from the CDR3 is TGTGCCAGCAGCTCCCCCGGACTAGCGGGGGGGACCTCGTCTACCGGGGAG.

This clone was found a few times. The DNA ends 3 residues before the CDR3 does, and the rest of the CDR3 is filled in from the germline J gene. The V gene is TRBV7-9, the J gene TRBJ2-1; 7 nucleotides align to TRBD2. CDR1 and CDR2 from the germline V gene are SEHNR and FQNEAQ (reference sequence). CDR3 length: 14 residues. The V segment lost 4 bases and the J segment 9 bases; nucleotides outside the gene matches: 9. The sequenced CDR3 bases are TGTGCCAGCAGCTCGACTAGCACGGGAGGTGAG. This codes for CASSSTSTGGE. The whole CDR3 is CASSSTSTGGEQFF.

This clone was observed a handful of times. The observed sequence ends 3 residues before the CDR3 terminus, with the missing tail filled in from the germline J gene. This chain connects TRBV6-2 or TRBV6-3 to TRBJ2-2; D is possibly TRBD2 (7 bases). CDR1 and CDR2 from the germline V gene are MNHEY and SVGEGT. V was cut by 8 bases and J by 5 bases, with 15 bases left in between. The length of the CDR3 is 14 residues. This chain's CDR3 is CASGEGGFTGELFF. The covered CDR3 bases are TGTGCCAGCGGCGAGGGGGGGTTTACCGGGGAG.

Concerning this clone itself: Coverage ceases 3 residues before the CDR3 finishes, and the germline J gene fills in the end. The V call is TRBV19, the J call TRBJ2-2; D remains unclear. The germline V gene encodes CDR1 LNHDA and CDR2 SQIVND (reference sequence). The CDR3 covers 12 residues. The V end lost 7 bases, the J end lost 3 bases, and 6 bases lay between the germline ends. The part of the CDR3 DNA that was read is TGTGCCAGTACTCTCGACACCGGGGAG. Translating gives CASTLDTGE. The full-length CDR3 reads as CASTLDTGELFF.

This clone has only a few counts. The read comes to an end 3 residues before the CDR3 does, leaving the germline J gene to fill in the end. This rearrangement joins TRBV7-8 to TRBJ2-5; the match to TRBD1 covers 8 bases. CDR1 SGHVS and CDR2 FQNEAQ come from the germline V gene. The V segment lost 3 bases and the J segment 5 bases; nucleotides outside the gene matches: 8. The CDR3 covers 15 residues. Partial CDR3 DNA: TGTGCCAGCAGCTTCTCGAGCAGGGGGCTTGAGACC. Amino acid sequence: CASSFSSRGLET. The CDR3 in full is CASSFSSRGLETQYF. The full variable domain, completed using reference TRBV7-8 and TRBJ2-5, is GAGVSQSPRYKVAKRGQDVALRCDPISGHVSLFWYQQALGQGPEFLTYFQNEAQLDKSGLPSDRFFAERPEGSVSTLKIQRTQQEDSAVYLCASSFSSRGLETQYFGPGTRLLVL.

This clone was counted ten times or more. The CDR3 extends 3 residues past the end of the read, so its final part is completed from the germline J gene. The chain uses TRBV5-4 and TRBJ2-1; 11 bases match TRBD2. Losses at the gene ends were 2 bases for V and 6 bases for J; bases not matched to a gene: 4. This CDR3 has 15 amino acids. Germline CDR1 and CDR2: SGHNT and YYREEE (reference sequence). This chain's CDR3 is CASSFTTSGGNEQFF. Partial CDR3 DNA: TGTGCCAGCAGCTTTACTACTAGCGGGGGCAATGAG. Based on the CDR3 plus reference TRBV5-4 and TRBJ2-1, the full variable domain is ETGVTQSPTHLIKTRGQQVTLRCSSQSGHNTVSWYQQALGQGPQFIFQYYREEENGRGNFPPRFSGLQFPNYSSELNVNALELDDSALYLCASSFTTSGGNEQFFGPGTRLTVL.

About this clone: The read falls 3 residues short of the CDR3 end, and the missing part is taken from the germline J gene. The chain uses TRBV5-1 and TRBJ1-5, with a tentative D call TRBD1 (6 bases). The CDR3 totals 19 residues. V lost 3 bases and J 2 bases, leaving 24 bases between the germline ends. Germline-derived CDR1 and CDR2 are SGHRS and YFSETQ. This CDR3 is CASSSPGGAGGFGNQPQHF. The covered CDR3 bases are TGCGCCAGCAGCTCCCCGGGGGGCGCGGGGGGATTCGGCAATCAGCCC. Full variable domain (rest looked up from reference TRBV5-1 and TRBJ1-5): KAGVTQTPRYLIKTRGQQVTLSCSPISGHRSVSWYQQTPGQGLQFLFEYFSETQRNKGNFPGRFSGRQFSNSRSEMNVSTLELGDSALYLCASSSPGGAGGFGNQPQHFGDGTRLSIL.

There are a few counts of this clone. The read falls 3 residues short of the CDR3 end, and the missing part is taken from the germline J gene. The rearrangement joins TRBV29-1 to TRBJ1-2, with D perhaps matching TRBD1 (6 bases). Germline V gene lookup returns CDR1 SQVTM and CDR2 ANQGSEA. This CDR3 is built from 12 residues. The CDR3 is CSAGGGGVGYTF. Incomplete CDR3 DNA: TGCAGCGCCGGGGGCGGGGGGGTCGGC.

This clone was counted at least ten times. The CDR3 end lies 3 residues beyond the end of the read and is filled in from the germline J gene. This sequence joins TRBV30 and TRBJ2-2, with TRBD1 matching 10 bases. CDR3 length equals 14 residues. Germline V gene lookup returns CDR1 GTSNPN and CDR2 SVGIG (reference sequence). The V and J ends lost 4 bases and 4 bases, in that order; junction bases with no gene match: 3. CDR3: CAWTGTGVTGELFF. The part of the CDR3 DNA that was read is TGTGCCTGGACTGGGACAGGGGTCACCGGGGAG.

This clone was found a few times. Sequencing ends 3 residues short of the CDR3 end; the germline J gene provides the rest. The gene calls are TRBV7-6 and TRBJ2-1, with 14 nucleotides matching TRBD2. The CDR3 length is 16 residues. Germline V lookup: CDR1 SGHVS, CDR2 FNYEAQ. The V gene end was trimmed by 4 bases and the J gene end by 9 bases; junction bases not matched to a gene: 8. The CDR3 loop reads CASSSPGLAGAGEQFF. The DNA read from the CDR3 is TGTGCCAGCAGCTCGCCGGGACTAGCGGGGGCCGGTGAG.

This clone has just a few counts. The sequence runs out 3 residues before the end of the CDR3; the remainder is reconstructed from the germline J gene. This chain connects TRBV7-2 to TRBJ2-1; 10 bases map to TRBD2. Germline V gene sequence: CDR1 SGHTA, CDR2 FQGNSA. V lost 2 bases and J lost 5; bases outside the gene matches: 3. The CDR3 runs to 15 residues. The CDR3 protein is CASSLLAGDHNEQFF. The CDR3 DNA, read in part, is TGTGCCAGCAGCTTACTAGCGGGGGACCACAATGAG.

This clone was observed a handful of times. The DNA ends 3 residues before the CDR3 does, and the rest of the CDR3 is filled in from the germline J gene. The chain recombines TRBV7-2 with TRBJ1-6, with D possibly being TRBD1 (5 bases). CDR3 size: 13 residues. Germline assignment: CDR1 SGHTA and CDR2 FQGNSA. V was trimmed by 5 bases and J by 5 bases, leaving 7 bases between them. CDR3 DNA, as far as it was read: TGTGCCAGCAGCCCAGGGAATAATTCACCC. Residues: CASSPGNNSP. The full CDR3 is CASSPGNNSPLHF.

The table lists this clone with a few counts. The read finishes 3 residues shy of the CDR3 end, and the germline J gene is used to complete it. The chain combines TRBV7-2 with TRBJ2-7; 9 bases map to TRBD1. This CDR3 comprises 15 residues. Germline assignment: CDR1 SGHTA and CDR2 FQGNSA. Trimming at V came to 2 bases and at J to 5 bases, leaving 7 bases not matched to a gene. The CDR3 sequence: CASSLSTGGFNEQYF. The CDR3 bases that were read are TGTGCCAGCAGCTTAAGTACAGGGGGCTTCAACGAG. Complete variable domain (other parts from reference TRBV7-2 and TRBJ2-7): GAGVSQSPSNKVTEKGKDVELRCDPISGHTALYWYRQSLGQGLEFLIYFQGNSAPDKSGLPSDRFSAERTGGSVSTLTIQRTQQEDSAVYLCASSLSTGGFNEQYFGPGTRLTVT.

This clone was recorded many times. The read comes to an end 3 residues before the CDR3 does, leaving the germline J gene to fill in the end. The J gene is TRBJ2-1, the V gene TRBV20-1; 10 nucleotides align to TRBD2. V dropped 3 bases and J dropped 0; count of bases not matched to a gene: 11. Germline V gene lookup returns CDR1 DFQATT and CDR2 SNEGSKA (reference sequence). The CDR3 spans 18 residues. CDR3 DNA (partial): TGCAGTGCTAGGGTTCTAGCGGGGGCCTTAAGCTCCTACAATGAG. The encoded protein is CSARVLAGALSSYNE. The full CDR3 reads CSARVLAGALSSYNEQFF.

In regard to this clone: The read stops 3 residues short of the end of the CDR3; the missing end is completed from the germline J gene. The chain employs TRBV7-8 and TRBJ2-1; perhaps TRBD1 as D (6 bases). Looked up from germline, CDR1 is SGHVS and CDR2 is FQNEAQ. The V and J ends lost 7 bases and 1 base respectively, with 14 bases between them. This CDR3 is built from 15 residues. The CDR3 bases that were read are TGTGCCAGCATCACACAGGGTGGATCCTACAATGAG. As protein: CASITQGGSYNE. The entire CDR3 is CASITQGGSYNEQFF.

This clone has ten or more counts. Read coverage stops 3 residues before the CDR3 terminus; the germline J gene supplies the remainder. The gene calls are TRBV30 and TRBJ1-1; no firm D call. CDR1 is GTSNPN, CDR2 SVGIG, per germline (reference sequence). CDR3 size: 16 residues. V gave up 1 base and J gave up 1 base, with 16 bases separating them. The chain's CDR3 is CAWSAPILGPNTEAFF. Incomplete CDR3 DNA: TGTGCCTGGAGTGCCCCGATTTTAGGGCCGAACACTGAA.

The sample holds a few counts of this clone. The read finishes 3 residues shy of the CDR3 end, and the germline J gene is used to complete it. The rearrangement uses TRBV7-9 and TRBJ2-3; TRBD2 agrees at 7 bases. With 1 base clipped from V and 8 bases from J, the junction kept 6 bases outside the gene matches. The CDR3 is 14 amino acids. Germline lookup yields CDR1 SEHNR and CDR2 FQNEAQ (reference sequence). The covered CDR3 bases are TGTGCCAGCAGCTTAGAGACAGTAGCGGGTACG. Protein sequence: CASSLETVAGT. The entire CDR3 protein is CASSLETVAGTQYF.